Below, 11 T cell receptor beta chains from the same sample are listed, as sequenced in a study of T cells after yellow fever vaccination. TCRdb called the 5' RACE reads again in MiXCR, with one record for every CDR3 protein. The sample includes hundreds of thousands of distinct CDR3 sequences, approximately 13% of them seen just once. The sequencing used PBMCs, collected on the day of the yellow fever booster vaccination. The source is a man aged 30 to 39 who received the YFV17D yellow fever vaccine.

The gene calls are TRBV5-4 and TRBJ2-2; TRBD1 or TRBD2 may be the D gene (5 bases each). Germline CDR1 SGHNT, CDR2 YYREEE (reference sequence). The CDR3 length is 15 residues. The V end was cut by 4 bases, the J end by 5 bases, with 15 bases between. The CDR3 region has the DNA TGTGCCAGCAGCATGGCGGGCAGGGAAACCGGGGAGCTGTTTTTT. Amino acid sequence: CASSMAGRETGELFF.

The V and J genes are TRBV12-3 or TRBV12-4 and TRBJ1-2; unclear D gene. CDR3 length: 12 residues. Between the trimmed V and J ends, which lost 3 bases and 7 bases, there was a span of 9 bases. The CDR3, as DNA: TGTGCCAGCAGTTTGGGCGTTGTTGGCTACACCTTC. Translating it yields CASSLGVVGYTF.

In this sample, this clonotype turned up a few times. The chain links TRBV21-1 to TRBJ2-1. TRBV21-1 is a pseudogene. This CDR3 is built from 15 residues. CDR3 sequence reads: CASSKGSRRNNEQFF. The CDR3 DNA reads TGTGCCAGCAGCAAAGGAAGCCGCCGTAACAATGAGCAGTTCTTC.

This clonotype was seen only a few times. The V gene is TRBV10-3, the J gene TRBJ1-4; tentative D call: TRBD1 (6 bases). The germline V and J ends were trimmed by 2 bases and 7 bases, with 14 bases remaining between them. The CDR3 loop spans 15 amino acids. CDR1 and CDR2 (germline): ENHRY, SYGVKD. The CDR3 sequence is CAISEPRTGSEKLFF. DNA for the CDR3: TGTGCCATCAGTGAGCCAAGAACAGGGTCTGAAAAACTGTTTTTT.

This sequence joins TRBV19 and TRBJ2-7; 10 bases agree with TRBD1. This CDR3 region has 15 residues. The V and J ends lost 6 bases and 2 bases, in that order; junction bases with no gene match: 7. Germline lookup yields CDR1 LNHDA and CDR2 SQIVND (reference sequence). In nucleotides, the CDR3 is TGTGCCAGTAGGTCGGGGGACAGGGGAGCCTACGAGCAGTACTTC. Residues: CASRSGDRGAYEQYF. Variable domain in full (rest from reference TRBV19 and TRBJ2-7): DGGITQSPKYLFRKEGQNVTLSCEQNLNHDAMYWYRQDPGQGLRLIYYSQIVNDFQKGDIAEGYSVSREKKESFPLTVTSAQKNPTAFYLCASRSGDRGAYEQYFGPGTRLTVT.

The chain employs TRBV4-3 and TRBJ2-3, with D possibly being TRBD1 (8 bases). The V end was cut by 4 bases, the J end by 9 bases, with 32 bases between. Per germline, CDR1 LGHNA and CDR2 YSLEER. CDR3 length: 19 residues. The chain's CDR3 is CASSPEGGPRTGPVDTQYF. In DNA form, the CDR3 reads TGCGCCAGCAGCCCAGAGGGGGGGCCCCGGACAGGGCCAGTTGACACGCAGTATTTT.

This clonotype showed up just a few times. The CDR3 DNA sequence: TGTGCCAGCACCCGACACTCTTTCCAGACCCAGTACTTC. Amino acid sequence: CASTRHSFQTQYF. The V and J genes are TRBV3-1 and TRBJ2-5; the D is unclear. The V end was cut by 7 bases, the J end by 6 bases, with 15 bases between. The CDR3 consists of 13 residues. Per the germline V gene, CDR1 is LGHDT and CDR2 is YNNKEL (reference sequence).

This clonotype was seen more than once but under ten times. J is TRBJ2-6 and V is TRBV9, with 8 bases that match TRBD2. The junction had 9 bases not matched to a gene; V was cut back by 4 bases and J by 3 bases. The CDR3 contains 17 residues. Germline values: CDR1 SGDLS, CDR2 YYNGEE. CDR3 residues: CASSPQGAGVGANVLTF. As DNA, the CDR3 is TGTGCCAGCAGCCCCCAGGGAGCGGGAGTTGGGGCCAACGTCCTGACTTTC.

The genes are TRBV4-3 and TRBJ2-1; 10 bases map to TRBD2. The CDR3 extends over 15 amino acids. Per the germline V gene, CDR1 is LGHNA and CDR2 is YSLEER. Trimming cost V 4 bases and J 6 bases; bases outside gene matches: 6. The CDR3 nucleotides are TGCGCCAGCAGCCTAACTAGCGGGACTGGCAATGAGCAGTTCTTC. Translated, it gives CASSLTSGTGNEQFF.

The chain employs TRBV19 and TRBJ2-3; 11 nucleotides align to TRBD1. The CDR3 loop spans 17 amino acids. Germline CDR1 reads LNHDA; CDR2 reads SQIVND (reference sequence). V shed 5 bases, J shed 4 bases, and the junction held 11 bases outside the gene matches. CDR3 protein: CASSGLPGQGASDTQYF. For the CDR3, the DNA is TGTGCCAGTAGTGGTTTGCCCGGACAGGGGGCATCAGATACGCAGTATTTT.

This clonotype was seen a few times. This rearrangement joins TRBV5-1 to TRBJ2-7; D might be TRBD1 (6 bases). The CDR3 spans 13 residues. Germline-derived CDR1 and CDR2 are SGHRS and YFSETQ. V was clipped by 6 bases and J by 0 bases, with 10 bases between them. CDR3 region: CASMEDSSYEQYF. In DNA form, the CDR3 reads TGCGCCAGCATGGAGGACAGCTCCTACGAGCAGTACTTC.